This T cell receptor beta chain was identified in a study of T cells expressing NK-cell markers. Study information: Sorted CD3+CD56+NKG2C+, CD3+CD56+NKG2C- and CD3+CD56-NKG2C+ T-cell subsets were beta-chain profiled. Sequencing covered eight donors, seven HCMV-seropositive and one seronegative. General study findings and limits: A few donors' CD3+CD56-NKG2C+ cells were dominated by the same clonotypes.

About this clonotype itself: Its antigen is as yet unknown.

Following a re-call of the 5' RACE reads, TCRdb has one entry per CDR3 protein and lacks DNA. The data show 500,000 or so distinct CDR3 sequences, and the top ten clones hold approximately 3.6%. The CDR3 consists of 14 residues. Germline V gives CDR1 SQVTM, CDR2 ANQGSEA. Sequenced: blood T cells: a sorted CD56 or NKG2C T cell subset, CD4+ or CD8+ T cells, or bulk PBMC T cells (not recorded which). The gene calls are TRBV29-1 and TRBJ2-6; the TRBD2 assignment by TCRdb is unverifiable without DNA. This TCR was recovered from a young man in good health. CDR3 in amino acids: CSVEDSGKANVLTF.